Listed here are 27 T cell receptor beta chains from one sample, sequenced in a study of blood T cell repertoires in COVID-19. Repertoires were generated with immunoSEQ multiplex PCR, while TCRdb's copy carries only in-frame clones and drops some. The sample includes under 200,000 clones, roughly 83% of them seen just once. The sequencing sample was made of peripheral blood. Receptors were obtained from a human donor in a cohort sampled during active COVID-19.

The chain is built from TRBV5-8 and TRBJ2-7; unclear D gene. Per the germline V gene, CDR1 is SGHTS and CDR2 is YDEGEE. This CDR3 is built from 11 residues. The V end lost 2 bases, the J end lost 7 bases, and 7 bases lay between the germline ends. CDR3 sequence reads: CASSLNGEQYF. DNA for the CDR3: TGTGCCAGCAGCTTAAACGGGGAGCAGTACTTC.

This rearrangement joins TRBV6-2 or TRBV6-3 to TRBJ2-2; D is undetermined. V lost 6 bases and J lost 2, with 10 bases in between. The germline CDR1 and CDR2 sequences are MNHEY and SVGEGT. The CDR3 has 14 amino acids. In DNA, the CDR3 is TGTGCCAGCAGCTCACTCGTTAACACCGGGGAGCTGTTTTTT. Translation gives CASSSLVNTGELFF.

The chain joins TRBV18 to TRBJ2-2, with 7 positions matching TRBD1. CDR3 length equals 15 residues. Trimming cost V 1 base and J 3 bases; bases outside gene matches: 2. The germline V gene encodes CDR1 KGHSH and CDR2 LQKENI. The CDR3 DNA reads TGTGCCAGCTCACCACAGGGGGCAGACACCGGGGAGCTGTTTTTT. It specifies CASSPQGADTGELFF.

The CDR3 DNA reads as TGTGCCAGCAGCCCGGGCTCGGGACAGGGGTACGGCTACACCTTC. Its protein product is CASSPGSGQGYGYTF. The chain is built from TRBV6-5 and TRBJ1-2, with TRBD1 matching over 10 bases. The V gene's germline CDR1 is MNHEY and CDR2 SVGAGI. The trim removed 6 bases at V and 8 bases at J, leaving 12 bases unmatched. The CDR3 sequence is 15 residues long.

This clone has only a few counts. The chain employs TRBV13 and TRBJ2-7; D gene unclear. CDR1 and CDR2 from the germline V gene are PRHDT and FYEKMQ (reference sequence). This CDR3 has 14 residues. The V gene lost 0 bases and the J gene lost 2 bases, with 8 bases spanning the gap. This CDR3 reads CASSLGRLTYEQYF. CDR3 DNA sequence: TGTGCCAGCAGCTTAGGTCGGTTGACCTACGAGCAGTACTTC.

The rearrangement links TRBV3-1 (or the pseudogene TRBV3-2) to TRBJ1-1; D is uncertain. The CDR3 consists of 13 residues. The germline V gene encodes CDR1 LGHDT and CDR2 YNNKEL (reference sequence). V gave up 1 base and J gave up 3 bases, with 6 bases separating them. The CDR3: CASSQGRYTEAFF. CDR3 nucleotide sequence: TGTGCCAGCAGCCAAGGGAGGTACACTGAAGCTTTCTTT.

This clone was seen a few times. The chain combines TRBV9 with TRBJ2-7; D perhaps matches TRBD1 (7 bases). CDR1 is SGDLS and CDR2 is YYNGEE in the germline V gene. Trimming removed 0 bases at V and 1 base at J, with 11 bases between. CDR3 length: 15 amino acids. CDR3 nucleotide sequence: TGTGCCAGCAGCGTAGACCCAGGGGGGTCCTACGAGCAGTACTTC. Translated: CASSVDPGGSYEQYF.

The V call is TRBV7-6, the J call TRBJ2-7, with 8 bases fitting TRBD1. J was trimmed by 3 bases and V by 4 bases; bases with no gene match: 5. The CDR3 is 14 residues long. The germline gives CDR1 SGHVS, CDR2 FNYEAQ. CDR3 nucleotides: TGTGCCAGCAGCTCCGGACAGGGTGGCTACGAGCAGTACTTC. It encodes CASSSGQGGYEQYF.

This chain links TRBV5-5 with TRBJ2-7; possibly TRBD1 for D (6 bases). With 6 bases removed from V and 7 bases from J, the gap between germline ends came to 17 bases. The CDR3 sequence is 13 residues long. Germline CDR1 reads SGHKS; CDR2 reads YYEKEE (reference sequence). In nucleotides, the CDR3 is TGTGCCAGCACTCGACAGGCCCGAACAGAGCAGTACTTC. Translating it yields CASTRQARTEQYF.

This clone has a handful of counts. This chain's CDR3 is CASSRTGGPDTQYF. The DNA for the CDR3 is TGTGCCAGTAGTAGGACAGGGGGGCCAGATACGCAGTATTTT. The chain recombines TRBV19 with TRBJ2-3; TRBD1 agrees at 10 bases. This CDR3 comprises 14 residues. J was trimmed by 4 bases and V by 4 bases; bases with no gene match: 2. Germline assignment: CDR1 LNHDA and CDR2 SQIVND (reference sequence).

This chain uses TRBV18 with TRBJ2-7; maybe TRBD1 (6 bases). Germline CDR1 reads KGHSH; CDR2 reads LQKENI. This CDR3 contains 11 residues. The V gene lost 3 bases and the J gene lost 6 bases, with 6 bases spanning the gap. The CDR3 sequence is CASSPGAEQYF. The CDR3 bases are TGTGCCAGCTCACCGGGGGCCGAGCAGTACTTC.

The chain carries TRBV7-3 and TRBJ2-3, with D possibly TRBD2 on 5 matching bases. Trimming removed 4 bases from V and 8 bases from J, with 19 bases in between. This CDR3 spans 15 amino acids. The germline gives CDR1 SGHTA, CDR2 FQGTGA. This CDR3 reads CASSSRRGLEATQYF. The CDR3 DNA reads as TGTGCCAGCAGCTCCCGGAGAGGGCTGGAAGCTACGCAGTATTTT.

The V call is TRBV9, the J call TRBJ2-5, with 9 bases fitting TRBD1. V trimming: 3 bases; J trimming: 4 bases; junction bases outside the gene matches: 4. Germline V gene sequence: CDR1 SGDLS, CDR2 YYNGEE. This CDR3 is built from 14 residues. Here the CDR3 DNA reads TGTGCCAGCAGCGAAGGACAGGGGCGAGAGACCCAGTACTTC. Protein: CASSEGQGRETQYF.

The rearrangement joins TRBV5-1 to TRBJ2-3, with D uncertain. The CDR3 covers 12 residues. V was shortened by 4 bases and J by 6 bases, with 9 bases between the two germline ends. Germline V gene lookup returns CDR1 SGHRS and CDR2 YFSETQ. CDR3 sequence (DNA): TGCGCCAGCAGCCCCCCCGGGGATACGCAGTATTTT. This sequence encodes CASSPPGDTQYF.

V usage is TRBV19 and J usage is TRBJ1-1; D ambiguous. The CDR3 sequence is 15 residues long. Germline lookup yields CDR1 LNHDA and CDR2 SQIVND (reference sequence). Trimming shortened V by 2 bases and J by 5 bases, and 15 bases separated the two germline ends. For the CDR3, the DNA is TGTGCCAGTAGTATATTAGGTCCGACGGGGACTGAAGCTTTCTTT. Translating gives CASSILGPTGTEAFF.

This clone was seen only once. V and J are TRBV28 and TRBJ2-1; TRBD2 matches 9 bases. CDR3 length equals 19 residues. Germline CDR1 and CDR2: MDHEN and SYDVKM. V trimming: 4 bases; J trimming: 6 bases; junction bases outside the gene matches: 19. In DNA form, the CDR3 reads TGTGCCAGCAGTTCCCCGGGACTAGCTTCAATCCGGCGGGTCAATGAGCAGTTCTTC. Its protein is CASSSPGLASIRRVNEQFF.

This chain joins TRBV7-9 and TRBJ1-1; 8 positions agree with TRBD1. Germline V CDR1 and CDR2: SEHNR, FQNEAQ (reference sequence). The CDR3 spans 15 residues. Trimming cost V 5 bases and J 0 bases; bases outside gene matches: 5. CDR3 DNA: TGTGCCAGCAGCCCCACGGGACAGGTGAACACTGAAGCTTTCTTT. It codes for CASSPTGQVNTEAFF. Supplemented by reference TRBV7-9 and TRBJ1-1, the full variable domain reads DTGVSQNPRHKITKRGQNVTFRCDPISEHNRLYWYRQTLGQGPEFLTYFQNEAQLEKSRLLSDRFSAERPKGSFSTLEIQRTEQGDSAMYLCASSPTGQVNTEAFFGQGTRLTVV.

CDR3 nucleotides: TGTGCCAGCAGCTTGCCCCTCGAGGGGGCGCGCAATCAGCCCCAGCATTTT. This translates into CASSLPLEGARNQPQHF. The chain is built from TRBV5-6 and TRBJ1-5, with 7 bases that match TRBD1. Germline lookup yields CDR1 SGHDT and CDR2 YYEEEE. V lost 1 base, J lost 2 bases, and 9 bases stayed unmatched. This CDR3 region has 17 residues.

The chain couples TRBV15 to TRBJ1-6; 10 bases map to TRBD1. With 6 bases clipped from V and 8 bases from J, the junction kept 7 bases outside the gene matches. The CDR3 is 15 residues long. Germline CDR1 reads LNHNV; CDR2 reads YYDKDF (reference sequence). CDR3 region: CATRKAGTGDSPLHF. In DNA form, the CDR3 reads TGTGCCACCAGGAAGGCGGGGACAGGGGATTCACCCCTCCACTTT.

The chain is built from TRBV24-1 and TRBJ2-7, with 9 nucleotides matching TRBD1. V lost 1 base, J lost 2 bases, and 2 bases stayed unmatched. Germline CDR1 and CDR2: KGHDR and SFDVKD. CDR3 length: 15 residues. The CDR3 here is CATSDLGTGTYEQYF. CDR3 DNA: TGTGCCACCAGTGATTTAGGGACAGGGACCTACGAGCAGTACTTC.

V gene TRBV19 combines with J gene TRBJ1-2; possible D gene TRBD1, 5 bases. Germline CDR1 is LNHDA and CDR2 is SQIVND (reference sequence). The CDR3 has 11 residues. V dropped 10 bases and J dropped 6 bases, with 12 bases sitting between them. The CDR3 bases are TGTGCCACCCAGGGTTCGGATGGCTACACCTTC. Residues: CATQGSDGYTF.

This clone was recorded once. This chain links TRBV11-2 with TRBJ2-7; 12 positions match TRBD2. Germline V gives CDR1 SGHAT, CDR2 FQNNGV. This CDR3 region has 15 residues. V shed 1 base and J 3 bases; nucleotides not matched to a gene: 1. CDR3 sequence reads: CASSLGLAGVYEQYF. As DNA, the CDR3 is TGTGCCAGCAGCTTAGGACTAGCGGGGGTCTACGAGCAGTACTTC.

This clone occurred once. CDR3 loop: CASKGSVQGYEQYF. For the CDR3, the DNA is TGTGCCAGCAAGGGATCGGTACAGGGCTACGAGCAGTACTTC. This chain links TRBV2 with TRBJ2-7; perhaps TRBD1 as D (6 bases). With 7 bases removed from V and 3 bases from J, the gap between germline ends came to 16 bases. The germline CDR1 and CDR2 sequences are SNHLY and FYNNEI. The CDR3 has 14 residues.

The V call is TRBV9, the J call TRBJ1-1, with D possibly matching TRBD1 (6 bases). The germline CDR1 and CDR2 sequences are SGDLS and YYNGEE. The V end lost 0 bases, the J end lost 4 bases, and 19 bases lay between the germline ends. CDR3 length equals 17 residues. CDR3: CASSVGVRGVSVTEAFF. Here the CDR3 DNA reads TGTGCCAGCAGCGTAGGCGTCAGGGGAGTCTCGGTCACTGAAGCTTTCTTT.

This clone was counted a single time. This chain uses TRBV6-5 with TRBJ2-7; the match to TRBD1 covers 9 bases. Germline assignment: CDR1 MNHEY and CDR2 SVGAGI. The CDR3 has 15 amino acids. Germline trimming cut 6 bases from V and 4 bases from J; bases unmatched to any gene: 10. CDR3 bases: TGTGCCAGCAGAGGCCTCCTACAGGGGGCTTACGAGCAGTACTTC. Translated, it gives CASRGLLQGAYEQYF.

V gene TRBV5-1 combines with J gene TRBJ2-3; the match to TRBD2 covers 7 bases. CDR3 size: 15 residues. The trim removed 0 bases at V and 3 bases at J, leaving 4 bases unmatched. Germline CDR1 SGHRS, CDR2 YFSETQ. In nucleotides, the CDR3 is TGCGCCAGCAGCTTGGCGGGCGGGGGAACAGATACGCAGTATTTT. Translation gives CASSLAGGGTDTQYF.

The chain links TRBV29-1 to TRBJ2-7; 7 bases map to TRBD2. Looked up from germline, CDR1 is SQVTM and CDR2 is ANQGSEA. J lost 9 bases, V lost 2 bases, and 13 bases had no gene match. CDR3 size: 14 residues. CDR3 region: CSVETGRVTGGQYF. Here the CDR3 DNA reads TGCAGCGTTGAAACGGGGAGGGTGACCGGGGGGCAGTACTTC.